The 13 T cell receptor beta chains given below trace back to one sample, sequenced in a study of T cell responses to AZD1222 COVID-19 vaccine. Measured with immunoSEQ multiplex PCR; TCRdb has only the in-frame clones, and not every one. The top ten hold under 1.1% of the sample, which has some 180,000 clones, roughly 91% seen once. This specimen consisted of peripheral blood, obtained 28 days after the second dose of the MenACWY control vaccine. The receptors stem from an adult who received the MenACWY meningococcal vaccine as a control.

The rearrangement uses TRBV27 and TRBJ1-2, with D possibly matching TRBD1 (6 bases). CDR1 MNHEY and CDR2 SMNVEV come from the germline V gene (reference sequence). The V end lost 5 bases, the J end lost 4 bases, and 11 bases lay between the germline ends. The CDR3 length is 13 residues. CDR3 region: CASSAGQAYGYTF. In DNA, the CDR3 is TGTGCCAGCAGTGCGGGACAAGCCTATGGCTACACCTTC.

The CDR3 loop is CSVESGGGNEQFF. The CDR3 nucleotides are TGCAGCGTTGAATCGGGGGGCGGGAATGAGCAGTTCTTC. The V gene is TRBV29-1, the J gene TRBJ2-1; a possible D gene is TRBD2 (7 bases). The CDR3 consists of 13 residues. Trimming took off 2 bases at V and 7 bases at J, with 12 bases between the two ends. Germline CDR1 SQVTM, CDR2 ANQGSEA.

The CDR3 nucleotides read TGTGCCAGCAGCCTCTCCGCAGGGGGCAGGGGCTACACCTTC. Residues: CASSLSAGGRGYTF. This chain links TRBV28 with TRBJ1-2; TRBD1 agrees at 8 bases. Unmatched junction bases numbered 11, after V lost 6 bases and J lost 8 bases. CDR1 is MDHEN, CDR2 SYDVKM, per germline. The CDR3 runs 14 residues.

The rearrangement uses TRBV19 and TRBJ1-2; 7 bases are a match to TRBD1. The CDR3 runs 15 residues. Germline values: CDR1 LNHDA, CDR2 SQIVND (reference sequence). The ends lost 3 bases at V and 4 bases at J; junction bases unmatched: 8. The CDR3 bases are TGTGCCAGTAGTATCGAGACAGGGCGGGTCTATGGCTACACCTTC. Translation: CASSIETGRVYGYTF.

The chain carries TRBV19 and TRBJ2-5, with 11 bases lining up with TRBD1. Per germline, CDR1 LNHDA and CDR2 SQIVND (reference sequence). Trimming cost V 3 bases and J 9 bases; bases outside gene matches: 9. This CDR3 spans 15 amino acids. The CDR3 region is CASSISGTGGFAQYF. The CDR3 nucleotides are TGTGCCAGTAGTATCTCCGGGACAGGGGGATTCGCCCAGTACTTC. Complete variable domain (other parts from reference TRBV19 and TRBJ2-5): DGGITQSPKYLFRKEGQNVTLSCEQNLNHDAMYWYRQDPGQGLRLIYYSQIVNDFQKGDIAEGYSVSREKKESFPLTVTSAQKNPTAFYLCASSISGTGGFAQYFGPGTRLLVL.

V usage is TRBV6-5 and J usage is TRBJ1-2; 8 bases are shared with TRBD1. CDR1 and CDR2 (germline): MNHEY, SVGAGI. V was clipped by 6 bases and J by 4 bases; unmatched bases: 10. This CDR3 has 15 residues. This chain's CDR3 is CASSFGQGGGYGYTF. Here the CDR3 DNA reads TGTGCCAGCAGCTTCGGACAGGGAGGGGGCTATGGCTACACCTTC.

CDR3 region: CASSAQVGSSGNQPQHF. The CDR3 DNA reads as TGTGCCAGCAGTGCACAGGTCGGGTCTTCGGGCAATCAGCCCCAGCATTTT. The chain links TRBV6-1 to TRBJ1-5; maybe TRBD1 (5 bases). Looked up from germline, CDR1 is MNHNS and CDR2 is SASEGT. The V end was cut by 4 bases, the J end by 2 bases, with 18 bases between. This CDR3 has 17 amino acids.

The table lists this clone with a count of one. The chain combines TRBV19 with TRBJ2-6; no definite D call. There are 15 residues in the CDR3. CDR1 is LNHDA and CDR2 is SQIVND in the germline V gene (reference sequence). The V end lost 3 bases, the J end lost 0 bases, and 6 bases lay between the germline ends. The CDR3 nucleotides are TGTGCCAGTAGTATCAGCCTCTCTGGGGCCAACGTCCTGACTTTC. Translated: CASSISLSGANVLTF.

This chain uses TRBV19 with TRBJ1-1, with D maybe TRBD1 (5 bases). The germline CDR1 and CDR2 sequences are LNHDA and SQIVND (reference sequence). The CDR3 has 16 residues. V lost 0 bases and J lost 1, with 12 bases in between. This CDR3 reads CASSIDLWGRNTEAFF. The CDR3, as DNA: TGTGCCAGTAGTATAGATCTCTGGGGACGGAACACTGAAGCTTTCTTT.

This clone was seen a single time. CDR3 nucleotide sequence: TGTGCCAGCAGCTTATTTGGGGGGGCGGAGACCCAGTACTTC. Its translation is CASSLFGGAETQYF. This chain connects TRBV5-4 to TRBJ2-5, with TRBD2 as a possible D gene (7 bases). Germline V gives CDR1 SGHNT, CDR2 YYREEE (reference sequence). This CDR3 region has 14 residues. Deletions cut 2 bases from V and 5 bases from J, with 13 bases between.

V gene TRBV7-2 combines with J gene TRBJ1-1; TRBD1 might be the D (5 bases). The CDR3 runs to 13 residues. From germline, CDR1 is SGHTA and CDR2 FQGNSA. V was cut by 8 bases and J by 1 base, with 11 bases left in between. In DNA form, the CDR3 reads TGTGCCAGCTCAGGGCAGAGGAACACTGAAGCTTTCTTT. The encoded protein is CASSGQRNTEAFF.

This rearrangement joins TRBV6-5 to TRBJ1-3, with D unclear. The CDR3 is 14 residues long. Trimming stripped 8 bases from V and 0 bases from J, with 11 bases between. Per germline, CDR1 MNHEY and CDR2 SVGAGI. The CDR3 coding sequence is TGTGCCAGCGGGGAGCCGAGCTCTGGAAACACCATATATTTT. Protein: CASGEPSSGNTIYF.

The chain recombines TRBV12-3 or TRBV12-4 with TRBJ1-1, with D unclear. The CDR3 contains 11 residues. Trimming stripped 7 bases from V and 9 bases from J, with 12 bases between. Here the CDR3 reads CASTREVKAFF. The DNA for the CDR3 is TGTGCCAGCACCCGCGAGGTTAAAGCTTTCTTT.